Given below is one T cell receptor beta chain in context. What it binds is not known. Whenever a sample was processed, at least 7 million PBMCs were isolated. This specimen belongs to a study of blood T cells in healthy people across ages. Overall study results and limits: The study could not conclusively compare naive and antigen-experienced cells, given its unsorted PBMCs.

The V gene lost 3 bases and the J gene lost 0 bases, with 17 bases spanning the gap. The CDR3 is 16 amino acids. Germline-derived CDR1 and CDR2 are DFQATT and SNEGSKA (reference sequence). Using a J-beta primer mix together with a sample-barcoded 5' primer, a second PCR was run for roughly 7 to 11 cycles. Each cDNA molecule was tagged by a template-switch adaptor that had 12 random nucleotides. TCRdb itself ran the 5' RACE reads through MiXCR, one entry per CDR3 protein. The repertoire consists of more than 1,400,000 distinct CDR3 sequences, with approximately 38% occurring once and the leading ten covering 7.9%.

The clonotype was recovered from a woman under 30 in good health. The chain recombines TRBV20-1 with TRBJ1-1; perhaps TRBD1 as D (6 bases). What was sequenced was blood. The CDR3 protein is CSASRDTFSMNTEAFF. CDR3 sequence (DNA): TGCAGTGCTAGTCGGGACACTTTCTCCATGAACACTGAAGCTTTCTTT.